A selection of T cell receptor beta chains follows, all from one sample in a study of cytomegalovirus exposure and HLA in healthy donors. The method was immunoSEQ multiplex PCR; TCRdb's version includes in-frame clones alone and lacks a portion of them. The sample contains some 150,000 clones, under 80% of which appear only once. The sequencing sample was made of PBMCs. The receptors were sampled from a man in his late teens or twenties in good health and CMV-seropositive. Each CDR3 is given with its conserved first and last residue. D genes are given only for firm matches. Clone size is not always given. Where it is, it says once, few, many or a class for expanded clones.

>TRBJ2-7|NA|15|TRBV11-3|NA
TGTGCCAGCAGCCGGGGGGCAGGGAGCTCCTACGAGCAGTACTTC
CASSRGAGSSYEQYF
>TRBJ2-1|few|16|TRBV7-8|TRBD2
TGTGCCAGCAGCTTAGCGACTAGCGGGAGGTCTCATGAGCAGTTCTTC
CASSLATSGRSHEQFF
>TRBJ2-7|NA|14|TRBV5-6|NA
TGTGCCAGCAGCTTGGAGGGTAGGGGTTACGAGCAGTACTTC
CASSLEGRGYEQYF
>TRBJ2-7|NA|15|TRBV5-1|NA
TGCGCCAGCAGCCCCCAAGCGGGTAGCTCCTACGAGCAGTACTTC
CASSPQAGSSYEQYF
>TRBJ2-3|NA|14|TRBV5-1|NA
TGCGCCAGCAGCTTGGTAGCCGGAGCAGATACGCAGTATTTT
CASSLVAGADTQYF
>TRBJ1-6|NA|14|TRBV19|TRBD1
TGTGCCAGTAATAGGGACAGCTATAATTCACCCCTCCACTTT
CASNRDSYNSPLHF
>TRBJ1-6|NA|16|TRBV18|TRBD1
TGTGCCAGCTCACCGGGACAGGGGTGGGTGAATTCACCCCTCCACTTT
CASSPGQGWVNSPLHF
>TRBJ2-1|NA|14|TRBV4-2|NA
TGTGCCAGCAGCCATCCCGGGAGCGGCAATGAGCAGTTCTTC
CASSHPGSGNEQFF
>TRBJ1-1|NA|17|TRBV10-1|NA
TGCGCCAGCAGTGGCGAGGAGATCGGGGGGTCGGGAACTGAAGCTTTCTTT
CASSGEEIGGSGTEAFF
>TRBJ1-3|NA|15|TRBV27|NA
TGTGCCAGCAGAGGAGGGGCGATGTCTGGAAACACCATATATTTT
CASRGGAMSGNTIYF
>TRBJ2-7|few|15|TRBV7-3|NA
TGTGCCAGCAGCTTAGAAAGGGGAGGTGCCTACGAGCAGTACTTC
CASSLERGGAYEQYF
>TRBJ2-7|NA|15|TRBV19|TRBD1
TGTGCCAGTAGTGGGCCGGGACAGGGAGCCTACGAGCAGTACTTC
CASSGPGQGAYEQYF
>TRBJ2-3|few|16|TRBV5-1|TRBD2
TGCGCCAGCAGCTGGACTAGCGGGGTGATCACAGATACGCAGTATTTT
CASSWTSGVITDTQYF
>TRBJ2-2|few|16|TRBV27|TRBD2
TGTGCCAGCAGGGAGGGACTAGCGGGGGGGCCGGAGGAGCTGTTTTTT
CASREGLAGGPEELFF
>TRBJ1-5|few|16|TRBV28|NA
TGTGCCAGCAGTTCTTCTTGGGAGGGTGACAATCAGCCCCAGCATTTT
CASSSSWEGDNQPQHF
>TRBJ2-7|NA|18|TRBV9|TRBD2
TGTGCCAGCAGCGCCGGGACTAGCGGGAGGGGACCGGTCTACGAGCAGTACTTC
CASSAGTSGRGPVYEQYF
>TRBJ1-5|few|14|TRBV5-4|NA
TGTGCCAGCAGCTTATCAGGGAACAATCAGCCCCAGCATTTT
CASSLSGNNQPQHF
>TRBJ1-2|NA|15|TRBV6-1|NA
TGTGCCAGCAGTGATCCCGGGAGGGGCCGTTATGGCTACACCTTC
CASSDPGRGRYGYTF
>TRBJ2-1|NA|13|TRBV6-6|TRBD2
TGTGCCAGATCTCGGACTAGGTTCAATGAGCAGTTCTTC
CARSRTRFNEQFF
>TRBJ2-5|NA|16|TRBV7-2|TRBD2
TGTGCCAGCAGCCCCCTCCGAGGGAGGGGTCAAGAGACCCAGTACTTC
CASSPLRGRGQETQYF
>TRBJ1-1|NA|15|TRBV15|NA
TGTGCCACCAGCAGAGATTTCGCCGGGAACACTGAAGCTTTCTTT
CATSRDFAGNTEAFF
>TRBJ2-7|NA|14|TRBV28|NA
TGTGCCAGCAGTTTGGCAGGGCGCTCCTACGAGCAGTACTTC
CASSLAGRSYEQYF
>TRBJ2-1|NA|13|TRBV6-5|NA
TGTGCCAGCAGCCGAGACAGCTACAATGAGCAGTTCTTC
CASSRDSYNEQFF
>TRBJ2-3|NA|15|TRBV9|NA
TGTGCCAGCAGCGGGACCCCCGAGGGGGCAGATACGCAGTATTTT
CASSGTPEGADTQYF
>TRBJ1-1|few|14|TRBV5-6|TRBD1
TGTGCCAGCAGCCAACAGGGGAGAGACACTGAAGCTTTCTTT
CASSQQGRDTEAFF
>TRBJ2-1|few|16|TRBV12-2|NA
TGTGCAAGTCGCTTAGGCCCCGACATCGGGGACAATGAGCAGTTCTTC
CASRLGPDIGDNEQFF
>TRBJ1-1|NA|13|TRBV18|NA
TGTGCCAGCTCACAGATAGGGAGCGCTGAAGCTTTCTTT
CASSQIGSAEAFF
>TRBJ2-2|NA|13|TRBV7-3|NA
TGTGCCAGCAGCCCCGCCGGGATGTCGGAGCTGTTTTTT
CASSPAGMSELFF
>TRBJ1-5|NA|14|TRBV6-6|TRBD1
TGTGCCAGCAGAAATACAGGGGGCGGGCAGCCCCAGCATTTT
CASRNTGGGQPQHF
>TRBJ1-5|NA|12|TRBV7-9|NA
TGTGCCAGCTCTTCCGGCAATCAGCCCCAGCATTTT
CASSSGNQPQHF